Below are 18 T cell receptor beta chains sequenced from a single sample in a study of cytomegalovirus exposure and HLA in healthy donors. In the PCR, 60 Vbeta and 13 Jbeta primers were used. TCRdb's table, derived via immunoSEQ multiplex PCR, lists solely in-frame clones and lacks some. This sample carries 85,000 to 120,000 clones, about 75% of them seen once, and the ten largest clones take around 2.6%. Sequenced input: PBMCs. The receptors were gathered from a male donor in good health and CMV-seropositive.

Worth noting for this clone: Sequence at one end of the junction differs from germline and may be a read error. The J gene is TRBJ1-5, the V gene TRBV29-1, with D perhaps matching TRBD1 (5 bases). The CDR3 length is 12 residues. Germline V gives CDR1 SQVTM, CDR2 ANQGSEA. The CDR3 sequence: CSVRGGNQPQNF. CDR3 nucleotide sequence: TGCAGCGTTAGGGGTGGCAATCAGCCCCAGAATTTT. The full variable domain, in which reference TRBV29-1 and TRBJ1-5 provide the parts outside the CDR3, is SAVISQKPSRDICQRGTSLTIQCQVDSQVTMMFWYRQQPGQSLTLIATANQGSEATYESGFVIDKFPISRPNLTFSTLTVSNMSPEDSSIYLCSVRGGNQPQNFGDGTRLSIL.

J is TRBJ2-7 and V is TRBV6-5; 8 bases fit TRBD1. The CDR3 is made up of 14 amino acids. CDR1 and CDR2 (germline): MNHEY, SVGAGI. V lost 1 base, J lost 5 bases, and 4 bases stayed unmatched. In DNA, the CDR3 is TGTGCCAGCAGTTACTTGGGACAGGCTAACGAGCAGTACTTC. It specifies CASSYLGQANEQYF.

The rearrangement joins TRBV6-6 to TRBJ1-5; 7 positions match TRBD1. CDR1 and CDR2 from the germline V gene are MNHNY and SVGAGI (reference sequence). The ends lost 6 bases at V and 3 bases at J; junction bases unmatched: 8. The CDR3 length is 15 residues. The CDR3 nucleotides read TGTGCCAGCAGATCCCGGGACAGATCCAATCAGCCCCAGCATTTT. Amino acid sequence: CASRSRDRSNQPQHF.

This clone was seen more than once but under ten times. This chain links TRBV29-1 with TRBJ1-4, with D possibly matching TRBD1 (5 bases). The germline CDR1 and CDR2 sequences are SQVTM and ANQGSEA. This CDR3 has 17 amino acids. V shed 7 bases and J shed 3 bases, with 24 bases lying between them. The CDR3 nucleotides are TGCAGCGCCATGAAAGGGCAGGGTGGGAGGTCTAATGAAAAACTGTTTTTT. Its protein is CSAMKGQGGRSNEKLFF.

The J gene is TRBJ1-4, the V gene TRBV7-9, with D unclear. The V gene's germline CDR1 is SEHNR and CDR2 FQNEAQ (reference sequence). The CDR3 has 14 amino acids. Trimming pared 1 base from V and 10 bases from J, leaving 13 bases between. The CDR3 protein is CASSLEQTSTKLFF. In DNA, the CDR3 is TGTGCCAGCAGCTTAGAACAGACCTCCACAAAACTGTTTTTT.

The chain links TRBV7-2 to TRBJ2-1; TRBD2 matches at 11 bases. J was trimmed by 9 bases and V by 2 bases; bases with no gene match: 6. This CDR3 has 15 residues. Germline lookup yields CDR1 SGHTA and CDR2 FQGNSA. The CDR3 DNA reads TGTGCCAGCAGCTTACTAGCGGGAGGTTCGGGTGAGCAGTTCTTC. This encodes CASSLLAGGSGEQFF.

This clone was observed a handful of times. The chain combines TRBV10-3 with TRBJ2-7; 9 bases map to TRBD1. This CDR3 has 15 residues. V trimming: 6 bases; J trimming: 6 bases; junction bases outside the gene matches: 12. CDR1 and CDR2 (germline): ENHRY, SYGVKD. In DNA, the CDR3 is TGTGCCATCAGCCGGCGGGACAGGGTTTTTCGCGAGCAGTACTTC. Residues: CAISRRDRVFREQYF.

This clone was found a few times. The CDR3 sequence: CASSRDSSSGNTIYF. The CDR3 nucleotides read TGTGCCAGCAGTCGGGACAGCTCCTCTGGAAACACCATATATTTT. The chain employs TRBV6-5 and TRBJ1-3, with 7 nucleotides matching TRBD1. The V segment lost 5 bases and the J segment 0 bases; nucleotides outside the gene matches: 4. CDR1 is MNHEY and CDR2 is SVGAGI in the germline V gene. CDR3 size: 15 residues.

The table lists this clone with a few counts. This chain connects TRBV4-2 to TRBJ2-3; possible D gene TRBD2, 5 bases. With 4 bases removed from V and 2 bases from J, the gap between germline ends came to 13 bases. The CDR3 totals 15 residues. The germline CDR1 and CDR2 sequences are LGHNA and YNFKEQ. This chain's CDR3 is CASSRYWRATDTQYF. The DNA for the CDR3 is TGTGCCAGCAGCCGATACTGGCGGGCCACAGATACGCAGTATTTT.

CDR3 protein: CASSYHGQGLSYEQYF. CDR3 in DNA: TGTGCCAGCAGTTACCACGGACAGGGGCTATCCTACGAGCAGTACTTC. J is TRBJ2-7 and V is TRBV6-5; 9 bases map to TRBD1. CDR1 and CDR2 (germline): MNHEY, SVGAGI. Losses at the gene ends were 2 bases for V and 1 base for J; bases not matched to a gene: 6. This CDR3 is 16 amino acids long.

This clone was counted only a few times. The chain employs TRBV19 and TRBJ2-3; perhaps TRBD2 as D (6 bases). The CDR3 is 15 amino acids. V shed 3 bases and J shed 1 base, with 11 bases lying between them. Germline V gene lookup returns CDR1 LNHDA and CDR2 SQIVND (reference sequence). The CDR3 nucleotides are TGTGCCAGTAGTATCGGTAGGGAGGGCACAGATACGCAGTATTTT. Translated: CASSIGREGTDTQYF.

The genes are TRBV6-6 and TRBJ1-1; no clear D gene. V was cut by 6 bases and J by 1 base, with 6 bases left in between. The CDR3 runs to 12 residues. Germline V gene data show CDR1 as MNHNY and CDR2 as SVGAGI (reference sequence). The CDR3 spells CASSPGNTEAFF. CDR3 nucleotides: TGTGCCAGCAGCCCCGGGAACACTGAAGCTTTCTTT.

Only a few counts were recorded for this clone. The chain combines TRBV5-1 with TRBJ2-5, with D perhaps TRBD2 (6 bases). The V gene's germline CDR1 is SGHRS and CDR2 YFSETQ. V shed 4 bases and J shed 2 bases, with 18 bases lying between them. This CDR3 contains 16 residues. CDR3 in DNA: TGCGCCAGCAGCCAAAGACCCGGGACTTCTCAAGAGACCCAGTACTTC. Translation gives CASSQRPGTSQETQYF.

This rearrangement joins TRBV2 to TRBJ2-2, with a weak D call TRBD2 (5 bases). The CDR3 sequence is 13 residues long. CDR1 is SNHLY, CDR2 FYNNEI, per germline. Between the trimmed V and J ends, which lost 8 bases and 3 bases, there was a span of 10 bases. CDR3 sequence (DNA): TGTGCCAGCGGAACGCGGGACACCGGGGAGCTGTTTTTT. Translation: CASGTRDTGELFF.

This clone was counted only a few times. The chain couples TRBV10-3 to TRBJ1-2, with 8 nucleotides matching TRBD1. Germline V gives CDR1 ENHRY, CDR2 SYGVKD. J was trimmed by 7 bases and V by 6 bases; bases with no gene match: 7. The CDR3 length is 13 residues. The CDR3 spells CAISPGTGCGYTF. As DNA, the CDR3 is TGTGCCATCAGCCCTGGGACAGGTTGTGGCTACACCTTC.

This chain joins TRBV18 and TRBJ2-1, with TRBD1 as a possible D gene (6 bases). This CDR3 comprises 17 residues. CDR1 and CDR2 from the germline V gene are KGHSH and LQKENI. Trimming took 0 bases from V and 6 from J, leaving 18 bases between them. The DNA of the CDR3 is TGTGCCAGCTCACCACCCGTAGGACAGCCACACCCCAATGAGCAGTTCTTC. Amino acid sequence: CASSPPVGQPHPNEQFF.

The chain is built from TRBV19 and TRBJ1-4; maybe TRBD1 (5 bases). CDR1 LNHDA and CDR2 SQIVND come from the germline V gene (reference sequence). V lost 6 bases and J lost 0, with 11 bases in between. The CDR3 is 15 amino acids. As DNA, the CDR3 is TGTGCCAGTAGGGTTGGACACCCAACTAATGAAAAACTGTTTTTT. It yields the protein CASRVGHPTNEKLFF.

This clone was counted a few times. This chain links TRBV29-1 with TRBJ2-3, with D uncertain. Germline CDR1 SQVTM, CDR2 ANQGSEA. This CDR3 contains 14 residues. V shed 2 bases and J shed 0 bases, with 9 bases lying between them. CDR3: CSVELTSSTDTQYF. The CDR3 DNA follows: TGCAGCGTTGAATTGACATCTAGCACAGATACGCAGTATTTT.